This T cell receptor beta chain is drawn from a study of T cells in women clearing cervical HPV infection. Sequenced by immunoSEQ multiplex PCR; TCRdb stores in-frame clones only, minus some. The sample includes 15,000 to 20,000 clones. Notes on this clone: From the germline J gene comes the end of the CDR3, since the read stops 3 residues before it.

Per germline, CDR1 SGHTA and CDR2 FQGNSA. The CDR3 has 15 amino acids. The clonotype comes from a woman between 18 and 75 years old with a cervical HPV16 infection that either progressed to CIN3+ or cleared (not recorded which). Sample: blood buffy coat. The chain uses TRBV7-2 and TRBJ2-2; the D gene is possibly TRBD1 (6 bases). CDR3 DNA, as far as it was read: TGTGCCAGCAGCCCACCGCAGGGGCTGAATTCACCG. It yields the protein CASSPPQGLNSP. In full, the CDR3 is CASSPPQGLNSPLFF.